Listed below are T cell receptor beta chains from one sample, sequenced in a study of blood T cell repertoires in COVID-19. Assay: immunoSEQ multiplex PCR; the TCRdb copy retains only in-frame clones and omits some. The table has about 22,000 clones, 90% seen once; the top ten hold less than 3.5%. Sequences were obtained from peripheral blood. These receptors were taken from a man aged 70-80 years with acute or convalescent COVID-19. Each CDR3 is given with its conserved first and last residue. Fields, in order: V gene, D gene, J gene, clone size, CDR3 DNA, CDR3 protein. The D gene is left open where the match is weak. The size entry is marked missing in some rows and otherwise reads once, few, many or a size class.

TRBV6-5	-	TRBJ1-2	-	TGTGCCAGCAGTTACAGAGCTAACTATGGCTACACCTTC	CASSYRANYGYTF
TRBV5-1	-	TRBJ1-6	-	TGCGCCAGCAGCTTGGGACAGAAGAATTCACCCCTCCACTTT	CASSLGQKNSPLHF
TRBV28	-	TRBJ2-2	-	TGTGCCAGCAGTTTATTGGGCAGGGAGCTGTTTTTT	CASSLLGRELFF
TRBV7-8	-	TRBJ2-7	once	TGTGCCAGCAGCTTAGCGAGGGATCACTACGAGCAGTACTTC	CASSLARDHYEQYF
TRBV6-6	TRBD1	TRBJ2-7	few	TGTGCCAGCAGTAGACAGGGAAATTCCTACGAGCAGTACTTC	CASSRQGNSYEQYF
TRBV11-2	-	TRBJ2-7	-	TGTGCCAGCAGCTTAGACGTTTTCCCCTACGAGCAGTACTTC	CASSLDVFPYEQYF
TRBV7-2	TRBD1	TRBJ1-2	-	TGTGCCAGCGTCATGGGACAGGGGAGATTCTATGGCTACACCTTC	CASVMGQGRFYGYTF
TRBV5-1	-	TRBJ2-7	-	TGCGCCAGCAGCTTGGAGGTGACAGCCTACGAGCAGTACTTC	CASSLEVTAYEQYF
TRBV7-2	TRBD1	TRBJ1-1	few	TGTGCCAGCAGACAACCGGGACAGGGGACTGAAGCTTTCTTT	CASRQPGQGTEAFF
TRBV5-1	TRBD2	TRBJ2-1	-	TGCGCCAGCAGCCTTACCGGGACTAGTACCTACAATGAGCAGTTCTTC	CASSLTGTSTYNEQFF
TRBV28	TRBD2	TRBJ2-7	-	TGTGCCAGCAGCGAGATAGCGGGAGGGAGCTCCTACGAGCAGTACTTC	CASSEIAGGSSYEQYF
TRBV18	TRBD1	TRBJ2-2	-	TGTGCCAGCTGTCCCGGGACAGACCTGAGGGAGCTGTTTTTT	CASCPGTDLRELFF
TRBV3-1/TRBV3-2	TRBD2	TRBJ2-2	-	TGTGCCAGCAGCACTACCGGGACTACGAACACCGGGGAGCTGTTTTTT	CASSTTGTTNTGELFF
TRBV28	TRBD1	TRBJ1-6	-	TGTGCCAGCAGCGGGACAGGGATCTATAATTCACCCCTCCACTTT	CASSGTGIYNSPLHF
TRBV6-2/TRBV6-3	-	TRBJ2-5	-	TGTGCCAGCAGTTACTTTTGGATCAGGGAGACCCAGTACTTC	CASSYFWIRETQYF
TRBV24-1	TRBD1	TRBJ1-2	-	TGTGCCACCAGTGACGGCGGACAGGGAAACTATGGCTACACCTTC	CATSDGGQGNYGYTF
TRBV5-1	-	TRBJ1-2	-	TGCGCCAGCAGCTCCTTCTACGTCGGCCGGAGCAGTCCAGCTAACTATGGCTACACCTTC	CASSSFYVGRSSPANYGYTF
TRBV3-1/TRBV3-2	-	TRBJ1-1	-	TGTGCCAGCAGCCAAGTCAGGGGGAACACTGAAGCTTTCTTT	CASSQVRGNTEAFF
TRBV5-8	TRBD1	TRBJ1-3	-	TGTGCCAGCAGCCCCACGGACAGGGCTGGAAACACCATATATTTT	CASSPTDRAGNTIYF
TRBV5-5	TRBD1	TRBJ2-3	-	TGTGCCAGCAGCCCCCGGGACAGAAGACCAGATACGCAGTATTTT	CASSPRDRRPDTQYF
TRBV6-6	TRBD2	TRBJ2-3	-	TGTGCCAGCAGTTGGGGTACTAGCGGGGGCACAGATACGCAGTATTTT	CASSWGTSGGTDTQYF
TRBV19	TRBD2	TRBJ2-2	-	TGTGCCAGTAGTATACTAGCGGGAGCCGGGTTGGGCACCGGGGAGCTGTTTTTT	CASSILAGAGLGTGELFF
TRBV7-8	TRBD2	TRBJ2-7	-	TGTGCCAGCAGCTTAACCGAAACGGGGGGCTACGAGCAGTACTTC	CASSLTETGGYEQYF
TRBV18	TRBD1	TRBJ2-2	-	TGTGCCAGCTCAGTCGGACAGGGGAACACCGGGGAGCTGTTTTTT	CASSVGQGNTGELFF
TRBV5-6	-	TRBJ1-1	-	TGTGCCAGCAGCCCCTCGACAGCAAGGATGAACACTGAAGCTTTCTTT	CASSPSTARMNTEAFF
TRBV6-1	-	TRBJ1-1	-	TGTGCCAGCAGTGAGGCGGGTCGGAACACTGAAGCTTTCTTT	CASSEAGRNTEAFF
TRBV3-1/TRBV3-2	TRBD1	TRBJ2-1	-	TGTGCCAGCAGCCCCAACTACCTCAGGGGGAATGAGCAGTTCTTC	CASSPNYLRGNEQFF
TRBV7-2	TRBD1	TRBJ1-3	-	TGTGCCAGCAGCTCGGGACAGAACCTTGGAAACACCATATATTTT	CASSSGQNLGNTIYF
TRBV10-1	TRBD1	TRBJ2-3	-	TGCGCCAGCAGTGCGCCGGGACAGGGAACAGATACGCAGTATTTT	CASSAPGQGTDTQYF
TRBV9	TRBD1	TRBJ1-3	-	TGTGCCAGCAGCGTAGCTACAGGGACAGGGAGTCGTGGAAACACCATATATTTT	CASSVATGTGSRGNTIYF
TRBV14	-	TRBJ1-6	-	TGTGCCAGCAGCCAATCCCACCGGGGAAATTCACCCCTCCACTTT	CASSQSHRGNSPLHF
TRBV7-9	TRBD1	TRBJ2-2	-	TGTGCCATCCCAAGGACAGGGGGAAACACCGGGGAGCTGTTTTTT	CAIPRTGGNTGELFF
TRBV6-6	-	TRBJ2-7	-	TGTGCCAGCAGTTACGACACTGATTACGAGCAGTACTTC	CASSYDTDYEQYF
TRBV6-5	-	TRBJ1-2	-	TGTGCCAGCGCTAGGGGGGGGACCGAAGTGGGCGGCTACACCTTC	CASARGGTEVGGYTF
TRBV10-3	-	TRBJ2-2	-	TGTGCCATCCCGGACAGGAACACCGGGGAGCTGTTTTTT	CAIPDRNTGELFF
TRBV7-9	-	TRBJ1-1	once	TGTGCCAGCAGCTTAGTTGTAGCGAACACTGAAGCTTTCTTT	CASSLVVANTEAFF
TRBV29-1	TRBD1	TRBJ2-3	-	TGCAGCGTTGCTTCAGGGGGTATAACAGATACGCAGTATTTT	CSVASGGITDTQYF
TRBV9	TRBD2	TRBJ2-1	-	TGTGCCAGCAGCGCGGGACTAGGACTCAATGAGCAGTTCTTC	CASSAGLGLNEQFF
TRBV7-2	TRBD2	TRBJ2-7	-	TGTGCCAGCAGCTTCGCGGGGGGGCCGGACGAGCAGTACTTC	CASSFAGGPDEQYF
TRBV19	-	TRBJ1-3	-	TGTGCCAGTAGTATAGGTTGTGGCCATAAATATTTTGGAAACACCATATATTTT	CASSIGCGHKYFGNTIYF
TRBV5-1	-	TRBJ1-2	-	TGCGCCAGCAGCTTGGACGGGGGGATCTATGGCTACACCTTC	CASSLDGGIYGYTF
TRBV24-1	-	TRBJ2-1	-	TGTGCCACCGGCGCGGGCCCCAGCTCCTACAATGAGCAGTTCTTC	CATGAGPSSYNEQFF
TRBV5-1	TRBD1	TRBJ1-2	-	TGCGCCAGCAGAAAAGATACAGGGGTCTATGGCTACACCTTC	CASRKDTGVYGYTF
TRBV12-3/TRBV12-4	TRBD2	TRBJ2-7	-	TGTGCCAGCAGTTTAGGAACTAGCGCGGATCAGTACTTC	CASSLGTSADQYF
TRBV20-1	TRBD2	TRBJ2-5	-	TGCAGTGCTAGTTGGGAGGGGCTGGGACGGGAGACCCAGTACTTC	CSASWEGLGRETQYF
TRBV3-1/TRBV3-2	TRBD1	TRBJ1-2	few	TGTGCCAGCAGTGAGGGACAGGGGGAAATTATCTTC	CASSEGQGEIIF
TRBV24-1	TRBD2	TRBJ2-1	-	TGTGCCACCAGTGCTCTTAGCGGGGGGGCTGAGCAGTTCTTC	CATSALSGGAEQFF
TRBV9	TRBD2	TRBJ2-5	-	TGTGCCAGCAGCGTAGCTGGGGCTAGCGGGGCCCAAGAGACCCAGTACTTC	CASSVAGASGAQETQYF